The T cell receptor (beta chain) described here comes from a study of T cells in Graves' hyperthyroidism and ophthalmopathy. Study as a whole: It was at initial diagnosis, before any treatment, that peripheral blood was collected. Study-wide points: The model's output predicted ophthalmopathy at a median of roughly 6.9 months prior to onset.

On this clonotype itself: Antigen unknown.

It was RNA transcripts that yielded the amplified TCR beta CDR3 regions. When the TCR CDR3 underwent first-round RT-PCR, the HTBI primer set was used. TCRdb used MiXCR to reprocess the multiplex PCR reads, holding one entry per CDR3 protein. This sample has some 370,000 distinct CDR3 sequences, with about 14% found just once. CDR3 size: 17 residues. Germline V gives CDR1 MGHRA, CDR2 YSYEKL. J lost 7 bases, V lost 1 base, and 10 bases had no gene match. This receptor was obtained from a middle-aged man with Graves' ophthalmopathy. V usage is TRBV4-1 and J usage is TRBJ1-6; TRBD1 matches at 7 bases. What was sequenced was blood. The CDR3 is CASSQAIPGGGNSPLHF. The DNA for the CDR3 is TGCGCCAGCAGCCAAGCCATCCCAGGGGGTGGGAATTCACCCCTCCACTTT.